The next 9 T cell receptor beta chains were all read from a single sample in a study of tumor-infiltrating lymphocytes in primary liver carcinoma. Starting material of around 490 ng total RNA yielded TCR beta cDNA via a constant-region primer. It was through three nested multiplex PCR rounds of slightly modified ARM-PCR that TCR beta libraries arose. Each of the first two PCR rounds ran approximately 9 cycles with TRBV1-TRBV30 forward and C-beta reverse primers. TCRdb itself ran the multiplex PCR reads through MiXCR, one entry per CDR3 protein. The sample contains fewer than 80,000 distinct CDR3 sequences, approximately 69% of which appear only once. It was from roughly 20-30 mg of unsorted bulk tissue that RNA and DNA were co-extracted. The sequencing input was tumor-adjacent normal liver tissue. These receptors were collected from a man in his forties with primary liver carcinoma and hepatitis B virus infection.

Ten or more counts support this clonotype. The chain links TRBV4-1 to TRBJ2-5; no firm D call. Per germline, CDR1 MGHRA and CDR2 YSYEKL. This CDR3 comprises 14 residues. V gave up 1 base and J gave up 0 bases, with 6 bases separating them. CDR3 coding DNA: TGCGCCAGCAGCCAAGCCGAGAACCAAGAGACCCAGTACTTC. It specifies CASSQAENQETQYF.

V usage is TRBV29-1 and J usage is TRBJ2-7; D remains unclear. Trimming removed 4 bases at V and 2 bases at J, with 12 bases between. The CDR3 is 13 amino acids. The germline CDR1 and CDR2 sequences are SQVTM and ANQGSEA. The CDR3 DNA reads TGCAGCGTTGTTCAGAGTGGGGCCTACGAGCAGTACTTC. Residues: CSVVQSGAYEQYF.

A word on this clonotype: One junction end disagrees with the germline gene, perhaps due to a read error. This chain joins TRBV29-1 and TRBJ2-7; maybe TRBD1 (6 bases). Germline values: CDR1 SQVTM, CDR2 ANQGSEA. The CDR3 has 12 residues. CDR3 protein: CSIEETGWEQYF. The CDR3 nucleotides read TGCAGCATTGAAGAAACAGGGTGGGAGCAATACTTC.

The chain recombines TRBV11-2 with TRBJ2-1; D ambiguous. Trimming took 4 bases from V and 8 from J, leaving 9 bases between them. CDR1 and CDR2 (germline): SGHAT, FQNNGV. The length of the CDR3 is 12 residues. For the CDR3, the DNA is TGTGCCAGCAGCTCATTACACGATGAGCAGTTCTTC. Its translation: CASSSLHDEQFF.

The chain couples TRBV29-1 to TRBJ2-5, with D tentatively TRBD2 (5 bases). The germline V gene has CDR1 SQVTM and CDR2 ANQGSEA. V was clipped by 6 bases and J by 5 bases, with 16 bases between them. CDR3 length: 13 amino acids. The CDR3 loop reads CSVRLAGGETQYF. CDR3 in DNA: TGCAGCGTCCGCCTGGCGGGCGGGGAGACCCAGTACTTC. The full variable domain, rest sourced from reference TRBV29-1 and TRBJ2-5, is SAVISQKPSRDICQRGTSLTIQCQVDSQVTMMFWYRQQPGQSLTLIATANQGSEATYESGFVIDKFPISRPNLTFSTLTVSNMSPEDSSIYLCSVRLAGGETQYFGPGTRLLVL.

In regard to this clonotype: The CDR3 does not end in the conserved phenylalanine or tryptophan, so this is likely a read error. The chain recombines TRBV30 with TRBJ2-2; tentatively, D is TRBD2 (5 bases). Germline V gene lookup returns CDR1 GTSNPN and CDR2 SVGIG (reference sequence). This CDR3 contains 14 residues. Trimming cost V 3 bases and J 3 bases, with 11 bases left between them. The CDR3 is CAWRGQEDTGELFL. CDR3 in DNA: TGTGCCTGGAGAGGTCAGGAGGACACCGGGGAGCTGTTTCTT.

A remark on this clonotype: A read error may account for a junction end that differs from germline. The V gene is TRBV11-3, the J gene TRBJ2-1; 9 bases agree with TRBD2. This CDR3 is 19 amino acids long. Germline V gene sequence: CDR1 SGHNT, CDR2 YENEEA. CDR3: CASSPRTRGLACSYNELFF. CDR3 nucleotide sequence: TGTGCCAGCAGCCCTAGGACAAGGGGACTAGCTTGTTCATACAATGAGCTGTTCTTC. Together with reference TRBV11-3 and TRBJ2-1, the CDR3 gives the full variable domain: EAGVVQSPRYKIIEKKQPVAFWCNPISGHNTLYWYLQNLGQGPELLIRYENEEAVDDSQLPKDRFSAERLKGVDSTLKIQPAELGDSAVYLCASSPRTRGLACSYNELFFGPGTRLTVL.

This clonotype appeared once. This chain links TRBV29-1 with TRBJ1-1; D might be TRBD1 (6 bases). CDR3 length: 16 residues. Trimming removed 5 bases from V and 1 base from J, with 20 bases in between. The V gene's germline CDR1 is SQVTM and CDR2 ANQGSEA. The CDR3, as DNA: TGCAGCGTTAAGATCCAAGGGGGACGGGAGAACACTGAAGCTTTCTTT. Encoded protein: CSVKIQGGRENTEAFF.

Comment on this clonotype: This clone may be a read error of a much larger clone one base away. The CDR3 spells CDTSDSRGGLKGQYF. CDR3 DNA: TGTGACACCAGTGACTCCCGGGGCGGTCTCAAGGGTCAGTACTTC. The chain employs TRBV24-1 and TRBJ2-5, with D possibly called TRBD1 or TRBD2 (5 bases each). This CDR3 spans 15 amino acids. CDR1 is KGHDR and CDR2 is SFDVKD in the germline V gene.